Below are 5 T cell receptor beta chains sequenced from a single sample in a study of graft-versus-host responses after intestinal transplantation. Some clones are missing from TCRdb's copy, which holds only in-frame ones; the method was immunoSEQ multiplex PCR. The repertoire has roughly 97,000 clones, 87% of them found once; the top ten carry over 0.8%. These receptors lack a known antigen. The sequenced sample was unstimulated CD4+ T cells sorted from spleen or lymph node cells, obtained before intestinal transplant. Receptor source: a human donor who received an intestinal transplant.

The V call is TRBV10-3, the J call TRBJ2-3; 9 positions agree with TRBD2. Germline-derived CDR1 and CDR2 are ENHRY and SYGVKD. The V and J ends lost 4 bases and 5 bases, in that order; junction bases with no gene match: 10. The CDR3 length is 16 residues. CDR3 nucleotides: TGTGCCATCAGTGTGAATGTTGGAGCGGGAGGAGATACGCAGTATTTT. It specifies CAISVNVGAGGDTQYF.

A note on this clone: One end of the junction varies from germline; a read error may be responsible. The CDR3 is CASSYSRTSSHEQYF. CDR3 in DNA: TGTGCCAGCAGTTACTCCCGGACTAGCTCCCACGAGCAGTACTTC. The chain links TRBV6-6 to TRBJ2-7, with TRBD2 identical over 8 bases. Germline CDR1 and CDR2: MNHNY and SVGAGI (reference sequence). This CDR3 comprises 15 residues.

This clone was observed once. V usage is TRBV20-1 and J usage is TRBJ1-2; D is unclear. Germline loops: CDR1 DFQATT, CDR2 SNEGSKA (reference sequence). The V gene lost 6 bases and the J gene lost 5 bases, with 4 bases spanning the gap. The CDR3 is 9 amino acids. The CDR3 loop is CSAHYGYTF. The CDR3 nucleotides read TGCAGTGCCCATTATGGCTACACCTTC.

The gene calls are TRBV7-9 and TRBJ1-1; D uncertain. The germline V gene encodes CDR1 SEHNR and CDR2 FQNEAQ (reference sequence). This CDR3 region has 16 residues. Trimming took 5 bases from V and 2 from J, leaving 18 bases between them. The CDR3 nucleotides read TGTGCCAGCAGCCTTCCCCCACTCTTCCCAAACACTGAAGCTTTCTTT. Translation gives CASSLPPLFPNTEAFF.

This chain joins TRBV5-1 and TRBJ2-2, with 7 positions matching TRBD1. Germline CDR1 and CDR2: SGHRS and YFSETQ. The CDR3 runs 15 residues. J lost 3 bases, V lost 0 bases, and 2 bases had no gene match. The CDR3 sequence: CASSLEGAHTGELFF. In DNA form, the CDR3 reads TGCGCCAGCAGCTTGGAGGGGGCCCACACCGGGGAGCTGTTTTTT. The full variable domain, with the rest looked up from reference TRBV5-1 and TRBJ2-2, is KAGVTQTPRYLIKTRGQQVTLSCSPISGHRSVSWYQQTPGQGLQFLFEYFSETQRNKGNFPGRFSGRQFSNSRSEMNVSTLELGDSALYLCASSLEGAHTGELFFGEGSRLTVL.